Reported below is one TCR beta chain. This may arise from a read error, as a much more abundant clone is one base away. After constant-region reverse-primer amplification, full-length variable regions underwent semi-nested PCR with Nested Universal Primer A. TCRdb used MiXCR to reprocess the 5' RACE reads, holding one entry per CDR3 protein. The table shows over 25,000 distinct CDR3 sequences, with about a quarter occurring only once. The CDR3 totals 16 residues. Germline CDR1 reads SGHKS; CDR2 reads YYEKEE (reference sequence). Cells sorted as Tregs were CD4+, CD25+ and CD127-/low. The sequence came from a female donor with breast cancer. The chain couples TRBV5-5 to TRBJ2-7; 13 nucleotides agree with TRBD2. What was sequenced was tumor-infiltrating Tregs sorted from the breast tumor. CDR3 sequence reads: CASSQRTSGRNYGQYF. As DNA, the CDR3 is TGTGCCAGCAGCCAAAGGACTAGCGGGAGAAACTACGGGCAGTACTTC.